This T cell receptor (beta chain) was retrieved from a study of STAT3 mutations in large granular lymphocyte leukemia. Regarding the study as a whole: In T-cell large granular lymphocyte leukemia, about half of patients showed multiple immunodominant subclonotypes.

About this clone: Its antigen remains unidentified.

The data were produced by immunoSEQ multiplex PCR, yet TCRdb's version contains in-frame clones alone and is incomplete. The sample lists 25,000 to 40,000 clones; around 85% were seen once. Germline V CDR1 and CDR2: GTSNPN, SVGIG (reference sequence). This CDR3 has 12 amino acids. The V and J ends lost 7 bases and 14 bases, in that order; junction bases with no gene match: 9. This receptor was obtained from a man in his sixties with T-cell large granular lymphocyte leukemia. Some clones in this sample may be carry-over from other donors' samples. The chain links TRBV30 to TRBJ1-6; TRBD1 matches 9 bases. Sequenced sample: peripheral blood mononuclear cells. The CDR3: CASTGTGISLHF. In DNA, the CDR3 is TGTGCCTCCACCGGGACAGGGATCTCCCTCCACTTT. Full variable domain (remainder filled in from reference TRBV30 and TRBJ1-6): SQTIHQWPATLVQPVGSPLSLECTVEGTSNPNLYWYRQAAGRGLQLLFYSVGIGQISSEVPQNLSASRPQDRQFILSSKKLLLSDSGFYLCASTGTGISLHFGNGTRLTVT.